These T cell receptor beta chains were read from a single sample in a study of ipilimumab plus nivolumab after autologous stem cell transplantation. Produced via immunoSEQ multiplex PCR; TCRdb's table is partial and in-frame only. In the table there are fewer than 20,000 clones, about three quarters of which are singletons. The sequenced sample was PBMCs, obtained in a trial of ipilimumab plus nivolumab as post-transplant consolidation. The receptors derive from a male donor with diffuse large B-cell lymphoma. CDR3s include the opening cysteine and the closing phenylalanine or tryptophan. The order of the fields is V gene, D gene, J gene, clone size, CDR3 protein, CDR3 DNA. The D gene is left open where the match is weak. Size tells how often a clone was seen (once, few, many) or the class of an expanded clone, and some rows leave it out.

v_call: TRBV11-3; d_call: TRBD1; j_call: TRBJ2-7; clone_size: .; cdr3_aa: CASSSRGLSYEQYF; cdr3_nt: TGTGCCAGCAGCTCCAGGGGGCTCTCCTACGAGCAGTACTTC
v_call: TRBV2; d_call: TRBD2; j_call: TRBJ2-3; clone_size: .; cdr3_aa: CASGAASGTQYF; cdr3_nt: TGTGCCAGCGGAGCAGCTAGCGGGACGCAGTATTTT
v_call: TRBV2; d_call: .; j_call: TRBJ1-1; clone_size: .; cdr3_aa: CASSELPIGVGTEAFF; cdr3_nt: TGTGCCAGCAGTGAATTACCAATTGGGGTGGGCACTGAAGCTTTCTTT
v_call: TRBV27; d_call: TRBD1; j_call: TRBJ2-7; clone_size: .; cdr3_aa: CASSRASGTVISYEQYF; cdr3_nt: TGTGCCAGCAGCCGAGCCTCGGGGACAGTTATCTCCTACGAGCAGTACTTC
v_call: TRBV4-1; d_call: .; j_call: TRBJ1-6; clone_size: .; cdr3_aa: CASSQAGGGSPLHF; cdr3_nt: TGCGCCAGCAGCCAAGCTGGCGGTGGTTCACCCCTCCACTTT
v_call: TRBV9; d_call: TRBD2; j_call: TRBJ2-3; clone_size: .; cdr3_aa: CASSVLAGGLGGTDTQYF; cdr3_nt: TGTGCCAGCAGCGTACTAGCGGGAGGACTAGGTGGAACAGATACGCAGTATTTT
v_call: TRBV6-1; d_call: .; j_call: TRBJ1-2; clone_size: once; cdr3_aa: CASSEGTVYYGYTF; cdr3_nt: TGTGCCAGCAGTGAAGGGACAGTTTACTATGGCTACACCTTC
v_call: TRBV15; d_call: TRBD1; j_call: TRBJ1-2; clone_size: few; cdr3_aa: CATSRAGGGYGYTF; cdr3_nt: TGTGCCACCAGCAGAGCAGGGGGCGGCTATGGCTACACCTTC
v_call: TRBV21-1; d_call: .; j_call: TRBJ2-1; clone_size: .; cdr3_aa: CASSKSRGRIHNEQFF; cdr3_nt: TGTGCCAGCAGCAAAAGCAGGGGGCGCATCCACAATGAGCAGTTCTTC
v_call: TRBV11-2; d_call: .; j_call: TRBJ2-7; clone_size: once; cdr3_aa: CASSLAGTVYEQYF; cdr3_nt: TGTGCCAGCAGCTTAGCCGGGACCGTTTACGAGCAGTACTTC
v_call: TRBV5-1; d_call: TRBD2; j_call: TRBJ2-3; clone_size: .; cdr3_aa: CASSPRAGGSTDTQYF; cdr3_nt: TGCGCCAGCAGCCCCCGAGCGGGGGGATCCACAGATACGCAGTATTTT
v_call: TRBV4-2; d_call: .; j_call: TRBJ2-3; clone_size: .; cdr3_aa: CASSQRGLGGTLAQDTQYF; cdr3_nt: TGTGCCAGCAGCCAAAGGGGTTTGGGCGGGACTTTAGCACAAGATACGCAGTATTTT
v_call: TRBV30; d_call: .; j_call: TRBJ2-7; clone_size: .; cdr3_aa: CAWSEPGLAYEQYF; cdr3_nt: TGTGCCTGGAGTGAGCCAGGGTTGGCCTACGAGCAGTACTTC
v_call: TRBV5-4; d_call: .; j_call: TRBJ2-1; clone_size: few; cdr3_aa: CASSLDGDEQFF; cdr3_nt: TGTGCCAGCAGCTTGGACGGCGATGAGCAGTTCTTC
v_call: TRBV29-1; d_call: TRBD2; j_call: TRBJ2-3; clone_size: few; cdr3_aa: CSATGGFGTDTQYF; cdr3_nt: TGCAGCGCAACGGGAGGGTTCGGAACAGATACGCAGTATTTT
v_call: TRBV7-2; d_call: TRBD1; j_call: TRBJ2-3; clone_size: .; cdr3_aa: CASSRGPGTDTQYF; cdr3_nt: TGTGCCAGCAGTAGGGGGCCCGGCACAGATACGCAGTATTTT
v_call: TRBV6-1; d_call: .; j_call: TRBJ1-2; clone_size: .; cdr3_aa: CASTAGQGNYYGYTF; cdr3_nt: TGTGCCAGCACCGCTGGGCAGGGCAATTACTATGGCTACACCTTC
v_call: TRBV5-1; d_call: .; j_call: TRBJ2-3; clone_size: .; cdr3_aa: CASSLETAGTDTQYF; cdr3_nt: TGCGCCAGCAGCTTGGAAACTGCAGGGACAGATACGCAGTATTTT
v_call: TRBV7-7; d_call: TRBD2; j_call: TRBJ2-5; clone_size: .; cdr3_aa: CASSNGAGVLGETQYF; cdr3_nt: TGTGCTAGCAGCAATGGAGCGGGAGTTCTTGGAGAGACCCAGTACTTC
v_call: TRBV6-5; d_call: TRBD1; j_call: TRBJ2-7; clone_size: .; cdr3_aa: CASYRGNEQYF; cdr3_nt: TGTGCCAGCTACAGGGGGAACGAGCAGTACTTC
v_call: TRBV19; d_call: .; j_call: TRBJ1-4; clone_size: .; cdr3_aa: CASSSTYTTNEKLFF; cdr3_nt: TGTGCCAGTAGTTCAACCTATACAACTAATGAAAAACTGTTTTTT
v_call: TRBV23-1; d_call: TRBD2; j_call: TRBJ2-3; clone_size: .; cdr3_aa: CASSQSAGLAGSSDTQYF; cdr3_nt: TGCGCCAGCAGTCAATCAGCTGGGCTAGCGGGAAGTTCAGATACGCAGTATTTT
v_call: TRBV15; d_call: .; j_call: TRBJ1-2; clone_size: few; cdr3_aa: CATSRGREAYGYTF; cdr3_nt: TGTGCCACCAGCAGAGGGAGGGAGGCCTATGGCTACACCTTC
v_call: TRBV18; d_call: .; j_call: TRBJ1-5; clone_size: few; cdr3_aa: CASSDSHNQPQHF; cdr3_nt: TGTGCCAGCTCAGACAGCCACAATCAGCCCCAGCATTTT
v_call: TRBV6-4; d_call: TRBD1; j_call: TRBJ2-7; clone_size: .; cdr3_aa: CASTGTGLHEQYF; cdr3_nt: TGTGCCAGCACGGGGACAGGGCTACACGAGCAGTACTTC
v_call: TRBV7-6; d_call: TRBD2; j_call: TRBJ2-3; clone_size: .; cdr3_aa: CASSQAAGATDTQYF; cdr3_nt: TGTGCCAGCAGCCAGGCGGCGGGAGCCACAGATACGCAGTATTTT
v_call: TRBV7-9; d_call: .; j_call: TRBJ2-7; clone_size: few; cdr3_aa: CASTKAGLYEQYF; cdr3_nt: TGTGCCAGCACCAAAGCCGGGCTCTACGAGCAGTACTTC
v_call: TRBV7-6; d_call: TRBD2; j_call: TRBJ2-1; clone_size: once; cdr3_aa: CASSFLSGRAGNEQFF; cdr3_nt: TGTGCCAGCAGCTTCCTTAGCGGGAGGGCGGGGAATGAGCAGTTCTTC
v_call: TRBV7-2; d_call: TRBD2; j_call: TRBJ2-7; clone_size: .; cdr3_aa: CASSPPGTSNEQYF; cdr3_nt: TGTGCCAGCAGCCCCCCCGGGACTAGTAACGAGCAGTACTTC
v_call: TRBV30; d_call: TRBD1; j_call: TRBJ1-2; clone_size: .; cdr3_aa: CAWTPDRDYGYTF; cdr3_nt: TGTGCCTGGACCCCGGACAGGGACTATGGCTACACCTTC
v_call: TRBV5-4; d_call: .; j_call: TRBJ2-5; clone_size: .; cdr3_aa: CASSSPGETQYF; cdr3_nt: TGTGCCAGCAGCTCTCCGGGAGAGACCCAGTACTTC
v_call: TRBV5-6; d_call: .; j_call: TRBJ2-5; clone_size: .; cdr3_aa: CASSNPSGGETQYF; cdr3_nt: TGTGCCAGCAGCAATCCATCCGGAGGGGAGACCCAGTACTTC
v_call: TRBV28; d_call: TRBD2; j_call: TRBJ2-7; clone_size: .; cdr3_aa: CASSSPFRTSGNPGYEQYF; cdr3_nt: TGTGCCAGCAGTTCCCCCTTCCGGACTAGCGGCAACCCAGGCTACGAGCAGTACTTC
v_call: TRBV5-1; d_call: TRBD2; j_call: TRBJ2-4; clone_size: .; cdr3_aa: CASSWEGKDNIQYF; cdr3_nt: TGCGCCAGCAGCTGGGAGGGAAAGGACAACATTCAGTACTTC
v_call: TRBV6-5; d_call: TRBD1; j_call: TRBJ1-6; clone_size: .; cdr3_aa: CASRIQGYNSPLHF; cdr3_nt: TGTGCCAGCAGGATACAGGGGTATAATTCACCCCTCCACTTT
v_call: TRBV7-9; d_call: .; j_call: TRBJ1-4; clone_size: .; cdr3_aa: CASSYGGLLTNEKLFF; cdr3_nt: TGTGCCAGCAGCTACGGGGGTCTGTTAACTAATGAAAAACTGTTTTTT
v_call: TRBV27; d_call: .; j_call: TRBJ2-1; clone_size: .; cdr3_aa: CASSPWGQGVQEQFF; cdr3_nt: TGTGCCAGCAGCCCATGGGGCCAGGGTGTACAGGAGCAGTTCTTC
v_call: TRBV7-3; d_call: .; j_call: TRBJ2-7; clone_size: few; cdr3_aa: CASSSGSPNYEQYF; cdr3_nt: TGTGCCAGCAGCTCCGGGTCACCAAACTACGAGCAGTACTTC
v_call: TRBV27; d_call: TRBD2; j_call: TRBJ2-2; clone_size: few; cdr3_aa: CASRLGLYTGELFF; cdr3_nt: TGTGCCAGCCGGCTGGGACTATACACCGGGGAGCTGTTTTTT
v_call: TRBV7-3; d_call: TRBD2; j_call: TRBJ2-7; clone_size: .; cdr3_aa: CASSSRSSGYPYEQYF; cdr3_nt: TGTGCCAGCAGCTCCCGTTCTAGCGGGTATCCCTACGAGCAGTACTTC
v_call: TRBV7-8; d_call: .; j_call: TRBJ2-3; clone_size: .; cdr3_aa: CASSPDIRDTQYF; cdr3_nt: TGTGCCAGCAGCCCTGATATACGGGATACGCAGTATTTT
v_call: TRBV2; d_call: TRBD2; j_call: TRBJ2-7; clone_size: few; cdr3_aa: CASSPGLAGFIKYF; cdr3_nt: TGTGCCAGCAGCCCTGGACTAGCGGGGTTCATAAAGTACTTC
v_call: TRBV4-1; d_call: .; j_call: TRBJ2-1; clone_size: once; cdr3_aa: CASSPRAWDGYNEQFF; cdr3_nt: TGCGCCAGCAGCCCGAGGGCTTGGGACGGGTACAATGAGCAGTTCTTC
v_call: TRBV30; d_call: .; j_call: TRBJ2-5; clone_size: .; cdr3_aa: CAWSVMQGLGETQYF; cdr3_nt: TGTGCCTGGAGTGTAATGCAGGGACTGGGGGAGACCCAGTACTTC
v_call: TRBV5-1; d_call: TRBD1; j_call: TRBJ1-2; clone_size: .; cdr3_aa: CASSEGTANYGYTF; cdr3_nt: TGCGCCAGCAGCGAGGGGACAGCTAACTATGGCTACACCTTC
v_call: TRBV6-5; d_call: TRBD2; j_call: TRBJ2-7; clone_size: .; cdr3_aa: CASSPQRDDYEQYF; cdr3_nt: TGTGCCAGCAGTCCCCAGCGGGATGACTACGAGCAGTACTTC
v_call: TRBV27; d_call: .; j_call: TRBJ2-5; clone_size: .; cdr3_aa: CASTSRDETQYF; cdr3_nt: TGTGCCAGCACTAGTCGCGATGAGACCCAGTACTTC
v_call: TRBV7-3; d_call: .; j_call: TRBJ2-1; clone_size: .; cdr3_aa: CASSFRPRSYNEQFF; cdr3_nt: TGTGCCAGCAGCTTCCGCCCCCGCTCCTACAATGAGCAGTTCTTC
v_call: TRBV5-8; d_call: .; j_call: TRBJ2-5; clone_size: .; cdr3_aa: CASSLAGTPETQYF; cdr3_nt: TGTGCCAGCAGCTTGGCCGGAACCCCAGAGACCCAGTACTTC
v_call: TRBV7-9; d_call: .; j_call: TRBJ1-2; clone_size: .; cdr3_aa: CASSGGVGQRGYGYTF; cdr3_nt: TGTGCCAGCAGCGGAGGAGTCGGACAGAGGGGCTATGGCTACACCTTC